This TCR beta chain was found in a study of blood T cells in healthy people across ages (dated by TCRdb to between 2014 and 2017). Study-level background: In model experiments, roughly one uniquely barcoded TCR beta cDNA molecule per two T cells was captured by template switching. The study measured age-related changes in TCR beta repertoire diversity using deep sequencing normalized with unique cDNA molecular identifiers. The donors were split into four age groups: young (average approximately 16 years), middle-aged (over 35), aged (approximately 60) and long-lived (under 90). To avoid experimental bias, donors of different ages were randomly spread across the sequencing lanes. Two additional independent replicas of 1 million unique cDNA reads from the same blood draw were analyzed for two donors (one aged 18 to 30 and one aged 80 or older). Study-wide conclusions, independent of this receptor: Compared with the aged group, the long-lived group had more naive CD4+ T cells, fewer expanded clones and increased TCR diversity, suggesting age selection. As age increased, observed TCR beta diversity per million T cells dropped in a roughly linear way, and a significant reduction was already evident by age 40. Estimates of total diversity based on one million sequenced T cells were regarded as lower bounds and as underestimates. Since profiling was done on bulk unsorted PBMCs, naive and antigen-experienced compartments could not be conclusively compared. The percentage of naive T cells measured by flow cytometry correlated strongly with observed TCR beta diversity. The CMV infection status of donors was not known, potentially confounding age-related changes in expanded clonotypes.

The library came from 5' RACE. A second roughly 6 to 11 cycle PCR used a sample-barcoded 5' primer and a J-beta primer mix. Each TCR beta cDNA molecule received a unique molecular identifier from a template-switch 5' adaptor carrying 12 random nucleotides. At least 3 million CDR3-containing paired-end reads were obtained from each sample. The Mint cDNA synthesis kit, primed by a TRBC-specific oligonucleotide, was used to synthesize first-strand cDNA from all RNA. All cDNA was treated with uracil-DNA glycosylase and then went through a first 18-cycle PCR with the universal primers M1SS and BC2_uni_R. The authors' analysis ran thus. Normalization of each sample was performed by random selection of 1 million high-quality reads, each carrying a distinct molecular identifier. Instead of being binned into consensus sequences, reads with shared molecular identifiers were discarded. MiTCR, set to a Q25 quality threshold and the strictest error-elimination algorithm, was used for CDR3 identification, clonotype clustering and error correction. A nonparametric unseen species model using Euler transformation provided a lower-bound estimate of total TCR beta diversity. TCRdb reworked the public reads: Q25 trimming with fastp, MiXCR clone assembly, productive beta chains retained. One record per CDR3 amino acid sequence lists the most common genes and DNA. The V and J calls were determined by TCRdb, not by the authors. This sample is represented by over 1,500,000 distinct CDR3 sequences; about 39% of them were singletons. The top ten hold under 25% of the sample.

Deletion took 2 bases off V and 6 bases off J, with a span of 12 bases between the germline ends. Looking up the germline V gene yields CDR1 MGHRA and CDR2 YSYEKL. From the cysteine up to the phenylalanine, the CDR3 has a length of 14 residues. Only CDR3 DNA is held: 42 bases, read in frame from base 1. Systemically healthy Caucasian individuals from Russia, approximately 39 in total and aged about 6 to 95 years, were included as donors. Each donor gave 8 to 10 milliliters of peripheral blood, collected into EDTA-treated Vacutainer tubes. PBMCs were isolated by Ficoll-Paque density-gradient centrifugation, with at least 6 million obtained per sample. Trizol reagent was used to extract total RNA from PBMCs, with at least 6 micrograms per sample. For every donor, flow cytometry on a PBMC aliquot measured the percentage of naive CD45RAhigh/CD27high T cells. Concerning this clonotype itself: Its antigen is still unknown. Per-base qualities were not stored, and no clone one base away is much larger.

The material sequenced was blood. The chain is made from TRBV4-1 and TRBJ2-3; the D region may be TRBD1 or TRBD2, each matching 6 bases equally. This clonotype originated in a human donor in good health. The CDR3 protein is CASSQPGGPDTQYF. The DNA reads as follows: TGCGCCAGCAGCCAACCTGGGGGGCCGGATACGCAGTATTTT.